Below, 31 T cell receptor beta chains from the same sample are listed, as sequenced in a study of OX40 agonist ivuxolimab in advanced cancers. Libraries came from the immunoSEQ multiplex PCR assay. As stored in TCRdb, this immuneACCESS dataset retains in-frame rearrangements with V and J assigned. A fraction of the clones does not appear; measured against another copy, unresolved V genes explain less than half of the discrepancy, and the remainder lacks a known reason. Recorded for this sample are 60,000 or so clones; just under 85% of them occurred a single time. The ten largest make up around 3.6% of the sample. The specimen was CD4+ or CD8+ T cells sorted from blood, collected in a trial of the OX40 agonist ivuxolimab. These receptor sequences come from an adult with an advanced solid tumor such as melanoma, head and neck, liver or kidney cancer.

The chain has TRBV7-8 and TRBJ2-7; D is possibly TRBD2 (6 bases). The ends were cut back, 6 bases at V and 0 bases at J, with 15 bases in the middle. Germline V gene data show CDR1 as SGHVS and CDR2 as FQNEAQ. CDR3 length equals 15 residues. The CDR3 reads CASSVRSGSSYEQYF. The CDR3 DNA reads TGTGCCAGCAGTGTTAGGTCCGGGAGCTCCTACGAGCAGTACTTC.

The rearrangement links TRBV5-1 to TRBJ2-1, with a weak D call TRBD1 (6 bases). Germline CDR1 is SGHRS and CDR2 is YFSETQ. Trimming removed 5 bases at V and 0 bases at J, with 12 bases between. This CDR3 has 15 residues. The CDR3 loop reads CASRQGSPSYNEQFF. The CDR3 DNA reads TGCGCCAGCAGACAGGGATCCCCCTCCTACAATGAGCAGTTCTTC.

This chain connects TRBV9 to TRBJ1-4, with 11 nucleotides matching TRBD1. Germline CDR1 and CDR2: SGDLS and YYNGEE. The V segment lost 4 bases and the J segment 6 bases; nucleotides outside the gene matches: 5. This CDR3 has 15 amino acids. CDR3 nucleotide sequence: TGTGCCAGCAGCCCCTGGGACAGGGGGGATGAAAAACTGTTTTTT. This translates into CASSPWDRGDEKLFF. The entire variable domain, with the rest obtained from reference TRBV9 and TRBJ1-4, is as follows: DSGVTQTPKHLITATGQRVTLRCSPRSGDLSVYWYQQSLDQGLQFLIQYYNGEERAKGNILERFSAQQFPDLHSELNLSSLELGDSALYFCASSPWDRGDEKLFFGSGTQLSVL.

The rearrangement links TRBV19 to TRBJ2-4, with D perhaps TRBD1 (5 bases). Trimming took 1 base from V and 2 from J, leaving 12 bases between them. Germline V gene sequence: CDR1 LNHDA, CDR2 SQIVND (reference sequence). CDR3 size: 16 residues. CDR3 in amino acids: CASSIGLAGPKNIQYF. The CDR3 coding sequence is TGTGCCAGTAGTATAGGGTTAGCAGGGCCCAAAAACATTCAGTACTTC.

By share, this clone ranks as medium-sized. This chain joins TRBV27 and TRBJ2-7; D is possibly TRBD1 (6 bases). This CDR3 spans 17 amino acids. Germline V lookup: CDR1 MNHEY, CDR2 SMNVEV (reference sequence). Trimming removed 4 bases from V and 4 bases from J, with 23 bases in between. In DNA form, the CDR3 reads TGTGCCAGCAGTTCTCGCCGGACCCGACAGGCAACATACGAGCAGTACTTC. Amino acid sequence: CASSSRRTRQATYEQYF.

V and J are TRBV11-2 and TRBJ2-1, with 7 bases identical to TRBD1. Germline trimming cut 1 base from V and 5 bases from J; bases unmatched to any gene: 5. The germline CDR1 and CDR2 sequences are SGHAT and FQNNGV. The length of the CDR3 is 15 residues. Written as DNA, the CDR3 is TGTGCCAGCAGCTTAGTGTGGACAGGAAACAATGAGCAGTTCTTC. It is translated as CASSLVWTGNNEQFF.

V gene TRBV5-4 combines with J gene TRBJ2-6, with D hard to call. The CDR3 consists of 18 residues. Germline-derived CDR1 and CDR2 are SGHNT and YYREEE (reference sequence). Trimming removed 5 bases from V and 0 bases from J, with 18 bases in between. Here the CDR3 DNA reads TGTGCCAGCAGAAACCTTGGGTCGTACAGCTCTGGGGCCAACGTCCTGACTTTC. Its protein is CASRNLGSYSSGANVLTF.

The chain combines TRBV2 with TRBJ2-3; no clear D. The CDR3 spans 14 residues. Germline V gene sequence: CDR1 SNHLY, CDR2 FYNNEI. The V and J ends lost 6 bases and 0 bases respectively, with 10 bases between them. The CDR3 loop is CASRKGPSTDTQYF. DNA of the CDR3: TGTGCCAGCAGGAAAGGACCGAGCACAGATACGCAGTATTTT. The variable domain in full, completed from reference TRBV2 and TRBJ2-3, reads EPEVTQTPSHQVTQMGQEVILRCVPISNHLYFYWYRQILGQKVEFLVSFYNNEISEKSEIFDDQFSVERPDGSNFTLKIRSTKLEDSAMYFCASRKGPSTDTQYFGPGTRLTVL.

The CDR3 bases are TGTGCCAGCAGTCCCACCGGGGTGCTCTCCTACGAGCAGTACTTC. Its translation is CASSPTGVLSYEQYF. The chain recombines TRBV28 with TRBJ2-7; weak D call: TRBD2 (5 bases). The germline gives CDR1 MDHEN, CDR2 SYDVKM. The CDR3 is 15 amino acids. V was pared by 5 bases and J by 0 bases, with 14 bases between. Drawing the rest from reference TRBV28 and TRBJ2-7, the complete variable domain is DVKVTQSSRYLVKRTGEKVFLECVQDMDHENMFWYRQDPGLGLRLIYFSYDVKMKEKGDIPEGYSVSREKKERFSLILESASTNQTSMYLCASSPTGVLSYEQYFGPGTRLTVT.

DNA of the CDR3: TGTGCCAGCAGCCCCAGACGGAGGACTAGCGGGACCCTCACAGATACGCAGTATTTT. Its translation is CASSPRRRTSGTLTDTQYF. The chain links TRBV14 to TRBJ2-3, with 12 bases aligning to TRBD2. V lost 4 bases, J lost 2 bases, and 13 bases stayed unmatched. The CDR3 totals 19 residues. Germline CDR1 SGHDN, CDR2 FVKESK.

The chain recombines TRBV5-1 with TRBJ2-1; 10 positions agree with TRBD2. V was clipped by 3 bases and J by 15 bases; unmatched bases: 18. The germline V gene encodes CDR1 SGHRS and CDR2 YFSETQ. The CDR3 spans 16 residues. For the CDR3, the DNA is TGCGCCAGCAGCTACTTAGCGGGAGGTCCCCTTGAGAAGATGTTCTTC. As protein: CASSYLAGGPLEKMFF.

V gene TRBV7-3 combines with J gene TRBJ2-7, with D perhaps being TRBD1 or TRBD2 (5 bases each). CDR3 length equals 17 residues. Germline V gives CDR1 SGHTA, CDR2 FQGTGA. V dropped 3 bases and J dropped 6 bases, with 24 bases sitting between them. The CDR3 region is CASSFRGSALGVSEQYF. CDR3 nucleotides: TGTGCCAGCAGCTTCCGGGGATCGGCCCTAGGGGTCTCCGAGCAGTACTTC.

This chain links TRBV9 with TRBJ2-1; D may be TRBD2 (5 bases). Trimming pared 4 bases from V and 10 bases from J, leaving 18 bases between. Germline V gene lookup returns CDR1 SGDLS and CDR2 YYNGEE. CDR3 length: 14 amino acids. This chain's CDR3 is CASSKILDTGEQFF. CDR3 bases: TGTGCCAGCAGCAAGATCTTAGATACGGGGGAGCAGTTCTTC.

The V call is TRBV6-6, the J call TRBJ1-2; D is unclear. CDR1 and CDR2 from the germline V gene are MNHNY and SVGAGI (reference sequence). This CDR3 contains 12 residues. V lost 6 bases, J lost 8 bases, and 13 bases lay in between. The CDR3 sequence: CASSPPFSGYTF. CDR3 bases: TGTGCCAGCAGCCCCCCCTTTTCAGGCTACACCTTC.

The chain links TRBV30 to TRBJ1-6, with TRBD1 as a possible D gene (5 bases). The ends were cut back, 1 base at V and 2 bases at J, with 18 bases in the middle. The CDR3 totals 18 residues. CDR1 is GTSNPN, CDR2 SVGIG, per germline (reference sequence). As DNA, the CDR3 is TGTGCCTGGAGTGGCCCTGACCGGGGGAGCCCCTATAATTCACCCCTCCACTTT. It specifies CAWSGPDRGSPYNSPLHF.

The count of this clone is one. This chain connects TRBV7-9 to TRBJ1-1; D ambiguous. Germline values: CDR1 SEHNR, CDR2 FQNEAQ (reference sequence). Between the trimmed V and J ends, which lost 3 bases and 8 bases, there was a span of 16 bases. This CDR3 has 14 amino acids. The DNA for the CDR3 is TGTGCCAGCAGCTTGGATGGTGGACGGATCGAAGCTTTCTTT. Protein: CASSLDGGRIEAFF.

This clone was recorded once. This chain connects TRBV7-8 to TRBJ2-7; tentatively, D is TRBD2 (5 bases). Trimming took off 2 bases at V and 5 bases at J, with 16 bases between the two ends. The germline V gene has CDR1 SGHVS and CDR2 FQNEAQ. CDR3 length equals 15 residues. CDR3 nucleotide sequence: TGTGCCAGCAGCTTAAGTAGCGACGGGATCGACGAGCAGTACTTC. Its protein is CASSLSSDGIDEQYF. Full variable domain (outside the CDR3, taken from reference TRBV7-8 and TRBJ2-7): GAGVSQSPRYKVAKRGQDVALRCDPISGHVSLFWYQQALGQGPEFLTYFQNEAQLDKSGLPSDRFFAERPEGSVSTLKIQRTQQEDSAVYLCASSLSSDGIDEQYFGPGTRLTVT.

V and J are TRBV27 and TRBJ2-7; 8 bases line up with TRBD2. Germline loops: CDR1 MNHEY, CDR2 SMNVEV (reference sequence). The CDR3 sequence is 16 residues long. J was trimmed by 4 bases and V by 4 bases; bases with no gene match: 12. The CDR3 loop is CASSSISGRWTYEQYF. The DNA for the CDR3 is TGTGCCAGCAGTTCTATAAGCGGGAGATGGACTTACGAGCAGTACTTC.

The chain joins TRBV4-3 to TRBJ1-3; no firm D call. V gave up 4 bases and J gave up 4 bases, with 23 bases separating them. This CDR3 spans 18 amino acids. The V gene's germline CDR1 is LGHNA and CDR2 YSLEER. CDR3 nucleotides: TGCGCCAGCAGCCTCTCAGCGGCCCCGGCGGGCCCAGGAAACACCATATATTTT. Amino acid sequence: CASSLSAAPAGPGNTIYF.

The gene calls are TRBV13 and TRBJ2-7; 8 bases map to TRBD2. CDR1 is PRHDT, CDR2 FYEKMQ, per germline (reference sequence). J was trimmed by 6 bases and V by 1 base; bases with no gene match: 11. The CDR3 is 16 residues long. CDR3 protein: CASSLEDDSGTREQYF. The CDR3 DNA reads as TGTGCCAGCAGCTTAGAAGATGATAGCGGGACGCGCGAGCAGTACTTC.

The rearrangement links TRBV9 to TRBJ2-1; TRBD2 matches at 10 bases. The CDR3 has 13 residues. Germline CDR1 and CDR2: SGDLS and YYNGEE. V lost 3 bases, J lost 8 bases, and 2 bases stayed unmatched. CDR3 protein: CASSGLAGDEQFF. Written as DNA, the CDR3 is TGTGCCAGCAGCGGGCTAGCGGGAGATGAGCAGTTCTTC.

This clone was counted a few times. This chain uses TRBV7-2 with TRBJ1-3; 11 nucleotides line up with TRBD1. The trim removed 1 base at V and 4 bases at J, leaving 6 bases unmatched. The germline V gene encodes CDR1 SGHTA and CDR2 FQGNSA. The CDR3 runs to 17 residues. The CDR3 DNA is TGTGCCAGCAGCTTAGACGGACAGGGGGCTTGGGGAAACACCATATATTTT. Protein: CASSLDGQGAWGNTIYF.

V gene TRBV21-1 combines with J gene TRBJ1-6. TRBV21-1 is annotated as a pseudogene. CDR3 length equals 15 residues. In DNA, the CDR3 is TGTGCCAGCAGCAAAGAACGGTTTTATAATTCACCCCTCCACTTT. Its protein is CASSKERFYNSPLHF.

The chain joins TRBV5-6 to TRBJ1-2, with D perhaps matching TRBD1 (5 bases). Per the germline V gene, CDR1 is SGHDT and CDR2 is YYEEEE. Trimming pared 4 bases from V and 3 bases from J, leaving 13 bases between. The CDR3 has 14 amino acids. The CDR3 coding sequence is TGTGCCAGCAGCGTGGGGGACCTCTACTATGGCTACACCTTC. Amino acids: CASSVGDLYYGYTF.

V and J are TRBV5-6 and TRBJ2-7; 7 nucleotides match TRBD1. This CDR3 is built from 15 residues. Trimming removed 0 bases from V and 2 bases from J; junction bases left unmatched: 5. Germline V gene sequence: CDR1 SGHDT, CDR2 YYEEEE. The CDR3 region has the DNA TGTGCCAGCAGCTTGGCCTTCGGGACAGCCTACGAGCAGTACTTC. Its protein is CASSLAFGTAYEQYF.

This clone showed up just once. This sequence joins TRBV28 and TRBJ2-7, with 7 bases that match TRBD1. V was pared by 10 bases and J by 4 bases, with 10 bases of the junction left unmatched. CDR1 MDHEN and CDR2 SYDVKM come from the germline V gene. This CDR3 has 13 amino acids. The CDR3 nucleotides are TGTGCCACCGGACAGGAAATAACGTACGAGCAGTACTTC. Its protein is CATGQEITYEQYF.

The V and J genes are TRBV19 and TRBJ1-1; 7 bases align to TRBD1. V shed 10 bases and J 6 bases; nucleotides not matched to a gene: 14. Germline CDR1 and CDR2: LNHDA and SQIVND (reference sequence). This CDR3 contains 14 residues. In DNA form, the CDR3 reads TGTGCCACAAAGCTACTCACAGGGGCTCCTGAAGCTTTCTTT. It specifies CATKLLTGAPEAFF.

This sequence joins TRBV5-6 and TRBJ2-7; D might be TRBD1 or TRBD2, each matching 5 bases. Germline V lookup: CDR1 SGHDT, CDR2 YYEEEE. Trimming stripped 3 bases from V and 0 bases from J, with 7 bases between. CDR3 length: 13 residues. The CDR3 DNA reads as TGTGCCAGCAGCTGGGACCACTCCTACGAGCAGTACTTC. The encoded protein is CASSWDHSYEQYF.

This clone appeared once. The chain carries TRBV20-1 and TRBJ2-1; D is ambiguous. Trimming pared 0 bases from V and 12 bases from J, leaving 9 bases between. Per germline, CDR1 DFQATT and CDR2 SNEGSKA (reference sequence). CDR3 size: 11 residues. The DNA of the CDR3 is TGCAGTGCTAGAGATGTGGAACGGCAGTTCTTC. Its protein product is CSARDVERQFF.

This clone was counted a few times. J is TRBJ2-1 and V is TRBV7-2; 9 bases are shared with TRBD1. Germline trimming cut 3 bases from V and 9 bases from J; bases unmatched to any gene: 3. CDR1 SGHTA and CDR2 FQGNSA come from the germline V gene. The CDR3 is 13 amino acids. CDR3 DNA sequence: TGTGCCAGCAGCTTGGACAGGGGCGCTGAGCAGTTCTTC. Residues: CASSLDRGAEQFF.

The chain uses TRBV27 and TRBJ2-7; 8 bases fit TRBD1. V was pared by 11 bases and J by 4 bases, with 7 bases of the junction left unmatched. CDR1 is MNHEY and CDR2 is SMNVEV in the germline V gene (reference sequence). The CDR3 runs 12 residues. CDR3 DNA sequence: TGTGCCTCCGGGACAGGACTATACGAGCAGTACTTC. Amino acid sequence: CASGTGLYEQYF.